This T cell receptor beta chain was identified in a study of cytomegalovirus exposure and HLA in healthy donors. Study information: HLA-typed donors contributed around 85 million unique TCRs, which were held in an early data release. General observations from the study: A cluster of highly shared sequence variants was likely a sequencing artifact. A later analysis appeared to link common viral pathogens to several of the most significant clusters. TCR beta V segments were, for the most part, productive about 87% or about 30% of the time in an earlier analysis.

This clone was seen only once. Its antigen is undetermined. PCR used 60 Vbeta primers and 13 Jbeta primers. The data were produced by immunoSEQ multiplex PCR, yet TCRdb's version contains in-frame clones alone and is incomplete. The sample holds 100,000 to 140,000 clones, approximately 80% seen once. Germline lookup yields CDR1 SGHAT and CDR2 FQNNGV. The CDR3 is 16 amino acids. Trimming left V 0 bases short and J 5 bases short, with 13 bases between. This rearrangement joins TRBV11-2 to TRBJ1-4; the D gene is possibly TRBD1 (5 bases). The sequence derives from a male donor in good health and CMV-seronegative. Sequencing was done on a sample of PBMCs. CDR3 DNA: TGTGCCAGCAGCTTAGATCTCCGACAGTCCAATGAAAAACTGTTTTTT. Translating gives CASSLDLRQSNEKLFF.